Sequencing of this TCR beta chain was carried out in a study of blood T cells in healthy people across ages. Study-level points and caveats: With age, beta diversity per million T cells declined roughly linearly, significantly by 40 to 50. Estimated diversity that came from one million T cells was considered an underestimate.

Then a second PCR, running roughly 7 to 11 cycles, was carried out with a sample-barcoded 5' primer and a J-beta primer mix. TCRdb called the 5' RACE reads again in MiXCR, with one record for every CDR3 protein. Of hundreds of thousands of distinct CDR3 sequences detected, 49% appear once; the ten largest clones hold around 32%. In the case of this clonotype: Its specificity is not known. A clone one base away is much larger, so this may be a read error.

Germline V lookup: CDR1 LGHNA, CDR2 YSLEER. CDR3 size: 14 residues. The sequencing input was blood. The TCR was taken from a woman aged 60-75 years in good health. J is TRBJ2-5 and V is TRBV4-3; 7 nucleotides agree with TRBD1. The J call may be mistaken, given a closer DNA end match to TRBJ2-7. This CDR3 is CASSQTTGIHEQYF. The DNA for the CDR3 is TGCGCCAGCAGCCAAACGACAGGGATCCACGAGCAGTACTTC.